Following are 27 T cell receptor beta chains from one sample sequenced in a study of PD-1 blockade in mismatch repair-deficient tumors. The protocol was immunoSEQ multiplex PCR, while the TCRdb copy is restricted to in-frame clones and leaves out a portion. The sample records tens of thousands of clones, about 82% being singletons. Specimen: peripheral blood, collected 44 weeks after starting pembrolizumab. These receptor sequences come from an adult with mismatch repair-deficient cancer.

The CDR3 sequence: CASSLALGASNEQFF. CDR3 DNA sequence: TGTGCCAGCAGCTTAGCCCTAGGGGCTAGCAATGAGCAGTTCTTC. The gene calls are TRBV7-2 and TRBJ2-1, with D possibly TRBD1 on 5 matching bases. The CDR3 contains 15 residues. V was trimmed by 0 bases and J by 6 bases, leaving 12 bases between them. Germline V gives CDR1 SGHTA, CDR2 FQGNSA.

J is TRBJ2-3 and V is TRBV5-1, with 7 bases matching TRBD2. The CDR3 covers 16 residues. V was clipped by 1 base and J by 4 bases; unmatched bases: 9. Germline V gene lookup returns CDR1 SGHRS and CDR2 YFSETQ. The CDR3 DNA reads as TGCGCCAGCAGCTTGAGGGGCCTAGCGGCTTCAGATACGCAGTATTTT. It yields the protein CASSLRGLAASDTQYF. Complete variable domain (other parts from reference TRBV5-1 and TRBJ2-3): KAGVTQTPRYLIKTRGQQVTLSCSPISGHRSVSWYQQTPGQGLQFLFEYFSETQRNKGNFPGRFSGRQFSNSRSEMNVSTLELGDSALYLCASSLRGLAASDTQYFGPGTRLTVL.

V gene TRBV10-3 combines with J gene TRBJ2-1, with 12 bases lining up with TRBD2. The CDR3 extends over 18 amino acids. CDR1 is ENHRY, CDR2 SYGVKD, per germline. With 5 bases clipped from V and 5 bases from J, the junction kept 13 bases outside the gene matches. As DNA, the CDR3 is TGTGCCATCAGTCCGTCTAGCGGGAGGGCCAGGTCCCACAATGAGCAGTTCTTC. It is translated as CAISPSSGRARSHNEQFF.

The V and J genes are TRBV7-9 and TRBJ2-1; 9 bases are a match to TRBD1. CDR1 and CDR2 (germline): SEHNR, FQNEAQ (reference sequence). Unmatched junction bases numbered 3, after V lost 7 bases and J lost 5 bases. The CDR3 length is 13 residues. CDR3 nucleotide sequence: TGTGCCAGCATGGGACAGGGAGACAATGAGCAGTTCTTC. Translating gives CASMGQGDNEQFF.

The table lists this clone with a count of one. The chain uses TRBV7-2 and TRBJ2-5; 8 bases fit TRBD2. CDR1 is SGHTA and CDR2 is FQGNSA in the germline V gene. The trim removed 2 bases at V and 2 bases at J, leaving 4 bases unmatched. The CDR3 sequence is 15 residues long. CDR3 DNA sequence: TGTGCCAGCAGCTTAAACCCTAGCGGGCAAGAGACCCAGTACTTC. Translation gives CASSLNPSGQETQYF.

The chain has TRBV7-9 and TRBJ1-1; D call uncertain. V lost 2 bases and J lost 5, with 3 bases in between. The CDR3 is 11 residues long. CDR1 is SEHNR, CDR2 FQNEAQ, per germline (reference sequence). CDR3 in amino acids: CASSLTTEAFF. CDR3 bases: TGTGCCAGCAGCTTAACGACTGAAGCTTTCTTT.

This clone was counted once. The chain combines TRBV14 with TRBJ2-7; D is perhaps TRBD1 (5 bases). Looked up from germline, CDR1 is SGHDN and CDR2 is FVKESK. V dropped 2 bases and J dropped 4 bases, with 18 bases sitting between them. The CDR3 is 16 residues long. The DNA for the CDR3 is TGTGCCAGCAGCCAACCCTGGCCAGGGCGCGATTACGAGCAGTACTTC. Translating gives CASSQPWPGRDYEQYF.

The CDR3 nucleotides read TGTGCCAGCAGCCAAGGGACAGAAGTCCAAGAGACCCAGTACTTC. Encoded protein: CASSQGTEVQETQYF. The V call is TRBV4-2, the J call TRBJ2-5; possible D gene TRBD1, 6 bases. The CDR3 runs 15 residues. The ends were cut back, 1 base at V and 1 base at J, with 10 bases in the middle. CDR1 is LGHNA, CDR2 YNFKEQ, per germline.

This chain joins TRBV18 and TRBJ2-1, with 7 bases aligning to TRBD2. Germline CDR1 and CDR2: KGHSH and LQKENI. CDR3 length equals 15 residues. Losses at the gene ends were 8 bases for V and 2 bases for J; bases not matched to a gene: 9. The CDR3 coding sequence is TGTGCCAGCAGGGGAGGGGCGGGCGCCTACAATGAGCAGTTCTTC. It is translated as CASRGGAGAYNEQFF.

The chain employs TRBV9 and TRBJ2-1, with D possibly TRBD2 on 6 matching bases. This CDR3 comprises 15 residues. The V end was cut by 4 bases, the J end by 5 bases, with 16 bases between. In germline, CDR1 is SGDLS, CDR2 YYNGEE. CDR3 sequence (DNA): TGTGCCAGCAGCACCCGAGCGGGTCCAGACAATGAGCAGTTCTTC. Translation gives CASSTRAGPDNEQFF.

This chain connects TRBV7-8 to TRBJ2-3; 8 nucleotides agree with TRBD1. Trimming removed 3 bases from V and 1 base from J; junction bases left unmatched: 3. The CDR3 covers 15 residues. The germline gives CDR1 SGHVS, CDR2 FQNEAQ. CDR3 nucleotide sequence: TGTGCCAGCAGCTTTCCGGGACAGGGCACAGATACGCAGTATTTT. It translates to CASSFPGQGTDTQYF.

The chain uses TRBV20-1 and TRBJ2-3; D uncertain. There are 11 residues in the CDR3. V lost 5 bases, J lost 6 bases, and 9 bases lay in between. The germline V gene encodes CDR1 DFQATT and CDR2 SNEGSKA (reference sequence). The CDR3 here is CSARWSDTQYF. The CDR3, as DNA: TGCAGTGCTCGGTGGTCGGATACGCAGTATTTT.

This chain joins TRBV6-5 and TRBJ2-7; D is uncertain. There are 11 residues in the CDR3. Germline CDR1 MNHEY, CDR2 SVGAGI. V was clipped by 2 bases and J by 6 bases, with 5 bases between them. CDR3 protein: CASSYSSEQYF. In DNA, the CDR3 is TGTGCCAGCAGTTACAGTTCCGAGCAGTACTTC.

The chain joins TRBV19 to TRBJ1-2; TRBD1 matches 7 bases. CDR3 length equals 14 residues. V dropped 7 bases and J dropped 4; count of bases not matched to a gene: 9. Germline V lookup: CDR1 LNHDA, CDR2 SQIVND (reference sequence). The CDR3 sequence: CASTPTGSFYGYTF. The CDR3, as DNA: TGTGCCAGTACCCCGACAGGGTCTTTCTATGGCTACACCTTC.

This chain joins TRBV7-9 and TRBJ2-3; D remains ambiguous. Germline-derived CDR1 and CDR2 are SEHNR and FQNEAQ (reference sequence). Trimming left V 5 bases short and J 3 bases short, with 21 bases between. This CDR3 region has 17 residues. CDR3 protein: CASSPLIAGPLTDTQYF. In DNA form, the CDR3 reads TGTGCCAGCAGCCCGTTAATCGCCGGACCTCTTACAGATACGCAGTATTTT.

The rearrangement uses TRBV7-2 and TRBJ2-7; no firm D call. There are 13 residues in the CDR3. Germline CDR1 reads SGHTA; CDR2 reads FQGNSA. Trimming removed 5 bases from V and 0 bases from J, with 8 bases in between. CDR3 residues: CASSLPTSYEQYF. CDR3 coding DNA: TGTGCCAGCAGCCTACCAACCTCCTACGAGCAGTACTTC.

CDR3: CSVLETGGGYEQYF. The CDR3 bases are TGCAGCGTCCTAGAGACAGGGGGCGGTTACGAGCAGTACTTC. This chain joins TRBV29-1 and TRBJ2-7, with TRBD1 matching 10 bases. CDR1 SQVTM and CDR2 ANQGSEA come from the germline V gene. Germline trimming cut 6 bases from V and 4 bases from J; bases unmatched to any gene: 9. The CDR3 is made up of 14 amino acids.

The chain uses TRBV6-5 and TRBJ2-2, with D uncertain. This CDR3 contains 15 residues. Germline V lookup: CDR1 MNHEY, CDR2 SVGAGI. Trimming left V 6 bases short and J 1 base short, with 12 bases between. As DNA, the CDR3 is TGTGCCAGCAGAACCGGCAGGAGGAACACCGGGGAGCTGTTTTTT. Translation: CASRTGRRNTGELFF.

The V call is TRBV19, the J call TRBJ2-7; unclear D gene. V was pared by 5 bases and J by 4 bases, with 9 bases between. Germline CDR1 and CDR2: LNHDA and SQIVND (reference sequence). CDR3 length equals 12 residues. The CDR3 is CASSSQAYEQYF. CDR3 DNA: TGTGCCAGTAGTTCGCAGGCATACGAGCAGTACTTC.

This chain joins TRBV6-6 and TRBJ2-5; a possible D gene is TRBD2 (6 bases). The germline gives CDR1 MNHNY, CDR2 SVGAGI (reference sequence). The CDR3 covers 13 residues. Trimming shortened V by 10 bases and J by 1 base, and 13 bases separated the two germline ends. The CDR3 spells CATQRAAQETQYF. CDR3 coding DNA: TGTGCCACCCAGCGGGCCGCCCAAGAGACCCAGTACTTC.

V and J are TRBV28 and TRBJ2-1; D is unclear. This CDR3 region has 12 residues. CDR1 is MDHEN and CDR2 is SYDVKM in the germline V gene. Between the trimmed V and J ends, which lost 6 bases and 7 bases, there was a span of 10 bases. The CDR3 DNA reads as TGTGCCAGCAGCTGGATTGGGAATGAGCAGTTCTTC. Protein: CASSWIGNEQFF.

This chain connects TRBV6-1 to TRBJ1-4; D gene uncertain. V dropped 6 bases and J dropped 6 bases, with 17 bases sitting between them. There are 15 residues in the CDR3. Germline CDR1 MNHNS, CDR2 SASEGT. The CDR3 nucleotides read TGTGCCAGCAGGAACTTGTTACCAAATCATGAAAAACTGTTTTTT. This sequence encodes CASRNLLPNHEKLFF.

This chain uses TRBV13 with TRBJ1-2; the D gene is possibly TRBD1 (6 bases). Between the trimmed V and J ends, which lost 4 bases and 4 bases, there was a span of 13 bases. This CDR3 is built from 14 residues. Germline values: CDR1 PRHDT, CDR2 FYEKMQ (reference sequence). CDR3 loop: CASSSRTAAYGYTF. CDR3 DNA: TGTGCCAGCAGCTCCCGGACAGCTGCCTATGGCTACACCTTC.

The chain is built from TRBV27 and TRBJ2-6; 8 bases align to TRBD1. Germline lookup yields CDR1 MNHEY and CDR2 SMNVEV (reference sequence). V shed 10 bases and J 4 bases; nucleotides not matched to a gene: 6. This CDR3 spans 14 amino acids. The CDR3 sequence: CATQGAAGANVLTF. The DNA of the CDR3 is TGTGCCACCCAGGGGGCTGCCGGGGCCAACGTCCTGACTTTC.

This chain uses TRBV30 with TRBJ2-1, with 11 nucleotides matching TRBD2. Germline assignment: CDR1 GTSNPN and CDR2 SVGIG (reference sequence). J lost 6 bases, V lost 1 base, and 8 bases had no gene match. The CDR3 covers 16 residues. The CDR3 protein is CAWSGETSGTFNEQFF. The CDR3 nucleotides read TGTGCCTGGAGTGGAGAGACTAGCGGGACCTTCAATGAGCAGTTCTTC.

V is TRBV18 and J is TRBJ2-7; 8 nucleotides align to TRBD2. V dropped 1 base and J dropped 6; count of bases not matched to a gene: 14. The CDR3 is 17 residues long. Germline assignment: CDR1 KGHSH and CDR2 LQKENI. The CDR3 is CASSPLRGTSGPPEQYF. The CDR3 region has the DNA TGTGCCAGCTCACCACTGAGAGGTACTAGCGGACCGCCCGAGCAGTACTTC. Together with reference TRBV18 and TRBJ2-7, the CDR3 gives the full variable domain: NAGVMQNPRHLVRRRGQEARLRCSPMKGHSHVYWYRQLPEEGLKFMVYLQKENIIDESGMPKERFSAEFPKEGPSILRIQQVVRGDSAAYFCASSPLRGTSGPPEQYFGPGTRLTVT.

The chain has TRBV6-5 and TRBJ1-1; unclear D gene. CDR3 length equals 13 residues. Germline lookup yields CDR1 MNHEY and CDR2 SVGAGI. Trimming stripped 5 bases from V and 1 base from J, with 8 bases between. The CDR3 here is CASSTTPNTEAFF. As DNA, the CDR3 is TGTGCCAGCAGTACGACACCGAACACTGAAGCTTTCTTT.